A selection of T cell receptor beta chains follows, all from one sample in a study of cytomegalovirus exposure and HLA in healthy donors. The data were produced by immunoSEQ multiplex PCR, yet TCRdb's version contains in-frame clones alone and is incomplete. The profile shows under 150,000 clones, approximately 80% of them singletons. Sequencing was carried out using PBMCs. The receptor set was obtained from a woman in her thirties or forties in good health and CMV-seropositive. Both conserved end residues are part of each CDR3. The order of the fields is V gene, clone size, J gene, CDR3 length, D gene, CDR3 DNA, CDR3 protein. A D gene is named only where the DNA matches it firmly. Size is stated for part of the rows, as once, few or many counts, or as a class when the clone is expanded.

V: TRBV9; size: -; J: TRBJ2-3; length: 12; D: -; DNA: TGTGCCAGCAGCACAAGCGCAGATACGCAGTATTTT; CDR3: CASSTSADTQYF
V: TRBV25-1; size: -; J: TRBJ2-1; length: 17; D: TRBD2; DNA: TGTGCCAGCAGTGACCGTTTATCCGGGACTAACAACAATGAGCAGTTCTTC; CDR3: CASSDRLSGTNNNEQFF
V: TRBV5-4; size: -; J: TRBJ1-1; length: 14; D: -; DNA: TGTGCCAGCAGCCCCCGGGAGCCCAACACTGAAGCTTTCTTT; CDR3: CASSPREPNTEAFF
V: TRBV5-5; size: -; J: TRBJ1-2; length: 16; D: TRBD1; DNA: TGTGCCAGCAGCCTGGACAGGGGGCGCGGTAGCTATGGCTACACCTTC; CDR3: CASSLDRGRGSYGYTF
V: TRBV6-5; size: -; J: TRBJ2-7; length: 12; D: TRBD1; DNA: TGTGCCAGCAGCGGACAGGGGTACGAGCAGTACTTC; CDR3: CASSGQGYEQYF
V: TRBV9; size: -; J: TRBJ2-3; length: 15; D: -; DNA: TGTGCCAGCAGCACCGGTTCCCTTAGCACAGATACGCAGTATTTT; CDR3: CASSTGSLSTDTQYF
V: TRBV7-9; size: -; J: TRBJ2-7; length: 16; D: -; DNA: TGTGCCAGCAGCAGCCCCCAGGGGAGTGCGTCCTACGAGCAGTACTTC; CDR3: CASSSPQGSASYEQYF
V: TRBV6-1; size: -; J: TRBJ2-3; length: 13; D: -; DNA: TGTGCCAGCAGTCCCCAGGGGGGAGATACGCAGTATTTT; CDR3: CASSPQGGDTQYF
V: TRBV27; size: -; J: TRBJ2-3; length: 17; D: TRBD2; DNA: TGTGCCAGCAGTTTCGATGGAAGCGGGAGGGAAACAGATACGCAGTATTTT; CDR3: CASSFDGSGRETDTQYF
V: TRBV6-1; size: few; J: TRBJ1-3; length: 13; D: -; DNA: TGTGCCAGCAGTTTATTGTCCGGAAACACCATATATTTT; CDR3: CASSLLSGNTIYF
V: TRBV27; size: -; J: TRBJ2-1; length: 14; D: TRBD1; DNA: TGTGCCAGCACCCGGGACAGCTCCTACAATGAGCAGTTCTTC; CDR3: CASTRDSSYNEQFF
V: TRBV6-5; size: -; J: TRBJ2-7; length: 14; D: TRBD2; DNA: TGTGCCAGCACCGAGAGCGGGGGGGCCTACGAGCAGTACTTC; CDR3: CASTESGGAYEQYF
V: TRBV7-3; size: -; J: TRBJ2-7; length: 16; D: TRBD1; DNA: TGTGCCAGCAGCTTAGTCGCTACAGGGGATAGTGGCGAGCAGTACTTC; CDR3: CASSLVATGDSGEQYF
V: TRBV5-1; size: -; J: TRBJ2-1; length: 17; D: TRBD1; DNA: TGCGCCAGCAGCACACGGACAGGGGGATCGGTCTACAATGAGCAGTTCTTC; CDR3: CASSTRTGGSVYNEQFF
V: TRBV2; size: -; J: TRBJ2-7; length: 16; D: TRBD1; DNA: TGTGCCAGCAGGGATCGTACAGGGGGTAGCTCCTACGAGCAGTACTTC; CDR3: CASRDRTGGSSYEQYF
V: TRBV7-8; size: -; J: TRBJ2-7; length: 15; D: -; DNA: TGTGCCAGCAGCTTAGCGGAGGATATTTCCTACGAGCAGTACTTC; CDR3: CASSLAEDISYEQYF
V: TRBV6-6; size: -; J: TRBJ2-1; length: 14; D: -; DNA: TGTGCCAGCAGTTATGTAGGGGCTCGCAATGAGCAGTTCTTC; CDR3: CASSYVGARNEQFF
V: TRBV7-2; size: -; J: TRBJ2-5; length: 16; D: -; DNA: TGTGCCAGCACTCAGGATTGGTGGAACGACCAAGAGACCCAGTACTTC; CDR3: CASTQDWWNDQETQYF
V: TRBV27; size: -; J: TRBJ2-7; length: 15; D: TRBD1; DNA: TGTGCCAGCAGTTTGGGGACAGGGGACCTCTACGAGCAGTACTTC; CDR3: CASSLGTGDLYEQYF
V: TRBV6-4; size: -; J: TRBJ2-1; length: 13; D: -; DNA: TGTGCCAGCCGGAGTCTAGGGGGCAATGAGCAGTTCTTC; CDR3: CASRSLGGNEQFF
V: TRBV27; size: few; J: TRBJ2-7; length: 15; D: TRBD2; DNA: TGTGCCAGCAGTGGGACTAGCGCTATTACCTACGAGCAGTACTTC; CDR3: CASSGTSAITYEQYF
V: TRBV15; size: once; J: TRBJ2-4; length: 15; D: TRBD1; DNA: TGTGCCACCAGCAGGATTATGGGACAGGCTTACATTCAGTACTTC; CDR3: CATSRIMGQAYIQYF
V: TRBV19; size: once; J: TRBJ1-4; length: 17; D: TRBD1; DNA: TGTGCCAGTAGTAGGAATACTCCACGGGACAGGTTTGAAAAACTGTTTTTT; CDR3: CASSRNTPRDRFEKLFF
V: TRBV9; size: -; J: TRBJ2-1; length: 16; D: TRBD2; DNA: TGTGCCAGCAGCGTAGGGGCCAGCGGGAGGGCCGATGAGCAGTTCTTC; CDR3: CASSVGASGRADEQFF
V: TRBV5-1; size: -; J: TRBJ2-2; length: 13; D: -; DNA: TGCGCCAGCAGAACGACAGACACCGGGGAGCTGTTTTTT; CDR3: CASRTTDTGELFF
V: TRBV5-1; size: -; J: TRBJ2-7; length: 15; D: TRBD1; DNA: TGCGCCAGCAGCACCCCCGTTGAGGGGGCTCGGGAGCAGTACTTC; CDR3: CASSTPVEGAREQYF
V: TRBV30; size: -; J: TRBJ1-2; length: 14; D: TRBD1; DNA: TGTGCCTGGAGTGTTAAGGACAGGGGCTATGGCTACACCTTC; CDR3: CAWSVKDRGYGYTF
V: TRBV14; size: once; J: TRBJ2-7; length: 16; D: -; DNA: TGTGCCAGCAGCCAATATACAGGAACGGGTCCCTACGAGCAGTACTTC; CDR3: CASSQYTGTGPYEQYF
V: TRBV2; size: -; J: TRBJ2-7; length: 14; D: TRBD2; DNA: TGTGCCAGCAGCCGGACTAGTGGCGCAAACGAGCAGTACTTC; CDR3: CASSRTSGANEQYF
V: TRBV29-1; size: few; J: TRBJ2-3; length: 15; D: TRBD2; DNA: TGCAGCGTTGCGGGAGGGGGTTTGGGCACAGATACGCAGTATTTT; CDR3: CSVAGGGLGTDTQYF
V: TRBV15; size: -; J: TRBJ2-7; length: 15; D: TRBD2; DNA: TGTGCCACCAGCGTGGGGGGGGAGGGCATCTACGAGCAGTACTTC; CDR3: CATSVGGEGIYEQYF
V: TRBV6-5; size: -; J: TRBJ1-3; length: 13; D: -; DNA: TGTGCCAGCACCTGGGACATCGGAAACACCATATATTTT; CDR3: CASTWDIGNTIYF